Given below is one T cell receptor (beta chain) in context. Antigen: not known. The sample comes from a study of T cells expressing NK-cell markers. About the study: It was sorted CD3+CD56+NKG2C+, CD3+CD56+NKG2C- and CD3+CD56-NKG2C+ T cells that supplied the TCR beta repertoires. General observations from the study: The leading position in the CD3+CD56-NKG2C+ fraction of a handful of donors also went to these clonotypes.

The authors made TCR beta cDNA libraries by 5'RACE template switching. This switching added a universal primer site and UMIs. TCRdb re-called the 5' RACE reads; one entry per CDR3 protein, DNA not given. The sample has about 260,000 distinct CDR3 sequences. Germline lookup yields CDR1 SGHRS and CDR2 YFSETQ. This CDR3 region has 16 residues. The receptor comes from a woman aged 18-70 years in good health. The sequenced sample consisted of blood T cells: a sorted CD56 or NKG2C T cell subset, CD4+ or CD8+ T cells, or bulk PBMC T cells (not recorded which). This chain joins TRBV5-1 and TRBJ2-7; TCRdb's assignment of TRBD2 cannot be checked, as there is no DNA. The CDR3 reads CASGGLAETGSYEQYF.